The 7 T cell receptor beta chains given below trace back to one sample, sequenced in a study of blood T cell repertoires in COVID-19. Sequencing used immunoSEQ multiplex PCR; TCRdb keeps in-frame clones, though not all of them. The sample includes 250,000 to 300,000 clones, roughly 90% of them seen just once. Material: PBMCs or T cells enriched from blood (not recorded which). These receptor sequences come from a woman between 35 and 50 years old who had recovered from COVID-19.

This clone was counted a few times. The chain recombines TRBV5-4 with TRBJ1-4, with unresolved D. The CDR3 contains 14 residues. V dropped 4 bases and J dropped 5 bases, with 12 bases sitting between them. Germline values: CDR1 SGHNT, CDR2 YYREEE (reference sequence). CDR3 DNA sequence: TGTGCCAGCAGCGAGAGCGGGCAAAATGAAAAACTGTTTTTT. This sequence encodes CASSESGQNEKLFF.

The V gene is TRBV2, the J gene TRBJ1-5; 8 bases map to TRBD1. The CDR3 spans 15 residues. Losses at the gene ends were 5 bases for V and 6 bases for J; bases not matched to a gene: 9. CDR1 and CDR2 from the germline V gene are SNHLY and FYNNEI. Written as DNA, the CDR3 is TGTGCCAGCAGTACCGACAGGGGCCAGAGTCAGCCCCAGCATTTT. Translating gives CASSTDRGQSQPQHF. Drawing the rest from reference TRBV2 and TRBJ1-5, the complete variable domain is EPEVTQTPSHQVTQMGQEVILRCVPISNHLYFYWYRQILGQKVEFLVSFYNNEISEKSEIFDDQFSVERPDGSNFTLKIRSTKLEDSAMYFCASSTDRGQSQPQHFGDGTRLSIL.

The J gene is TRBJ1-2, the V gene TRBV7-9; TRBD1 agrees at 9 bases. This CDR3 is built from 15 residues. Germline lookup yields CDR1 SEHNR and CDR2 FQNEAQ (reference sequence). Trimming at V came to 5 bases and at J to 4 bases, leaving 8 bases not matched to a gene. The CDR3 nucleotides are TGTGCCAGCAGCCCCGGACAGGGGTTGGGCTATGGCTACACCTTC. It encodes CASSPGQGLGYGYTF.

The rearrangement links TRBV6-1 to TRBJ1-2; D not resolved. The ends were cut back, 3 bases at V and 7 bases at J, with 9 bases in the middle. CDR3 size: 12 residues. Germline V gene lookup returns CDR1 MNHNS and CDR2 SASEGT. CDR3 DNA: TGTGCCAGCAGTGACGCAGTACCTGGCTACACCTTC. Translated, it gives CASSDAVPGYTF.

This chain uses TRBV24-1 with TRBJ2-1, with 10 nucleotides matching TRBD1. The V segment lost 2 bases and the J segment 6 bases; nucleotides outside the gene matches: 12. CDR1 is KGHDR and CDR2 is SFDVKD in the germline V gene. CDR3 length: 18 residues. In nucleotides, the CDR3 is TGTGCCACCAGTGATTCGACCCGGGGACAGGGGACCGCCAATGAGCAGTTCTTC. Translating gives CATSDSTRGQGTANEQFF.

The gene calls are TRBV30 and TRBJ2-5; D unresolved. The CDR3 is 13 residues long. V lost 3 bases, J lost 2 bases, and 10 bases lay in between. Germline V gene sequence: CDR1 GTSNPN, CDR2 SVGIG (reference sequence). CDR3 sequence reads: CAWSTTWQETQYF. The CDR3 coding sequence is TGTGCCTGGAGCACGACTTGGCAAGAGACCCAGTACTTC.

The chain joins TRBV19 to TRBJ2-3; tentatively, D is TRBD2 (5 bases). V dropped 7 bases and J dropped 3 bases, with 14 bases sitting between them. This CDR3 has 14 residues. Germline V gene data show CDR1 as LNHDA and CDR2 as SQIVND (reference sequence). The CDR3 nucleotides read TGTGCCAGTAAGGCGGGCTATCGGACAGATACGCAGTATTTT. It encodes CASKAGYRTDTQYF.